These 18 T cell receptor beta chains were all obtained from the same sample, sequenced in a study of blood T cell repertoires in COVID-19. Assay used: immunoSEQ multiplex PCR; TCRdb lists only in-frame clones, some missing. The sample records 210,000 or so clones, about 77% being singletons. The sequencing sample was made of peripheral blood. The source is an elderly woman with active or convalescent COVID-19.

The chain links TRBV5-1 to TRBJ2-1; 10 bases align to TRBD1. V was clipped by 3 bases and J by 6 bases; unmatched bases: 3. The V gene's germline CDR1 is SGHRS and CDR2 YFSETQ. The CDR3 has 14 residues. CDR3 residues: CASSSRTGGNEQFF. The CDR3 DNA sequence: TGCGCCAGCAGCTCGAGGACAGGGGGCAATGAGCAGTTCTTC.

The chain is built from TRBV28 and TRBJ2-2; 10 nucleotides align to TRBD1. CDR3 length: 14 amino acids. Germline V CDR1 and CDR2: MDHEN, SYDVKM. The CDR3 loop reads CAIGTGANTGELFF. CDR3 DNA sequence: TGTGCGATAGGGACAGGGGCTAACACCGGGGAGCTGTTTTTT. The whole variable domain, remainder taken from reference TRBV28 and TRBJ2-2, is DVKVTQSSRYLVKRTGEKVFLECVQDMDHENMFWYRQDPGLGLRLIYFSYDVKMKEKGDIPEGYSVSREKKERFSLILESASTNQTSMYLCAIGTGANTGELFFGEGSRLTVL.

This clone is a singleton in its sample. The chain uses TRBV7-2 and TRBJ2-2, with 9 bases lining up with TRBD1. The CDR3 runs to 17 residues. Germline V gene lookup returns CDR1 SGHTA and CDR2 FQGNSA. V gave up 5 bases and J gave up 4 bases; unmatched junction bases: 11. CDR3 sequence reads: CASSLTWDREVTGELFF. As DNA, the CDR3 is TGTGCCAGCAGCCTAACTTGGGACAGGGAGGTCACCGGGGAGCTGTTTTTT. Full variable domain (rest looked up from reference TRBV7-2 and TRBJ2-2): GAGVSQSPSNKVTEKGKDVELRCDPISGHTALYWYRQSLGQGLEFLIYFQGNSAPDKSGLPSDRFSAERTGGSVSTLTIQRTQQEDSAVYLCASSLTWDREVTGELFFGEGSRLTVL.

The rearrangement uses TRBV3-1 (or the pseudogene TRBV3-2) and TRBJ2-1; TRBD2 might be the D (6 bases). CDR3 length: 15 residues. V was cut by 1 base and J by 7 bases, with 14 bases left in between. Germline loops: CDR1 LGHDT, CDR2 YNNKEL (reference sequence). CDR3 amino acids: CASSQGSVGLNEQFF. The CDR3 DNA follows: TGTGCCAGCAGCCAAGGCTCGGTGGGACTGAATGAGCAGTTCTTC.

The chain uses TRBV28 and TRBJ1-2; 9 bases agree with TRBD1. The CDR3 contains 16 residues. Trimming at V came to 6 bases and at J to 7 bases, leaving 15 bases not matched to a gene. Germline assignment: CDR1 MDHEN and CDR2 SYDVKM. The DNA for the CDR3 is TGTGCCAGCAGGTCGGGAGGGTATAGGGGACAGGGTGGCTACACCTTC. This gives the protein CASRSGGYRGQGGYTF.

As regards this clone: Mismatch with germline at one junction end may stem from a read error. The genes are TRBV7-7 and TRBJ1-1; D ambiguous. The CDR3 loop spans 15 amino acids. CDR1 is SSHAT, CDR2 FNYEAQ, per germline (reference sequence). DNA for the CDR3: TGTGCTAGCAGCTCCCTTGACACTAGAGCCACTGAAGCTTTCTTT. Protein sequence: CASSSLDTRATEAFF.

This chain connects TRBV29-1 to TRBJ1-1; D is perhaps TRBD1 (5 bases). The CDR3 totals 14 residues. Trimming shortened V by 7 bases and J by 3 bases, and 18 bases separated the two germline ends. Looked up from germline, CDR1 is SQVTM and CDR2 is ANQGSEA. CDR3 loop: CSALVGGRDTEAFF. CDR3 DNA sequence: TGCAGCGCCCTGGTCGGGGGGAGAGACACTGAAGCTTTCTTT.

The J gene is TRBJ1-2, the V gene TRBV5-5; tentatively, D is TRBD1 (6 bases). The CDR3 length is 12 residues. V lost 0 bases and J 12 bases, leaving 12 bases between the germline ends. Germline values: CDR1 SGHKS, CDR2 YYEKEE (reference sequence). CDR3 nucleotide sequence: TGTGCCAGCAGCTTGGCGCCAGGGGAGCACACCTTC. It yields the protein CASSLAPGEHTF.

The V call is TRBV2, the J call TRBJ2-7; 8 nucleotides line up with TRBD2. The V gene end was trimmed by 3 bases and the J gene end by 9 bases; junction bases not matched to a gene: 7. This CDR3 region has 13 residues. Germline CDR1 is SNHLY and CDR2 is FYNNEI. The CDR3 DNA is TGTGCCAGCAGTGAGGGGACTAGATCGGGGCAGTACTTC. It yields the protein CASSEGTRSGQYF.

The V call is TRBV5-1, the J call TRBJ2-7; 12 bases match TRBD1. Per the germline V gene, CDR1 is SGHRS and CDR2 is YFSETQ. Trimming cost V 0 bases and J 4 bases; bases outside gene matches: 8. The CDR3 extends over 17 amino acids. CDR3 in amino acids: CASSLGLQGQGAYEQYF. The CDR3 nucleotides read TGCGCCAGCAGCTTGGGTTTACAGGGACAGGGGGCGTACGAGCAGTACTTC.

V usage is TRBV5-1 and J usage is TRBJ2-7; 8 bases map to TRBD1. With V trimmed by 4 bases and J by 0 bases, 6 bases remained unmatched. Germline CDR1 reads SGHRS; CDR2 reads YFSETQ. This CDR3 is built from 15 residues. CDR3 DNA: TGCGCCAGCAGCGGCGGGACAGGTCCCTCCTACGAGCAGTACTTC. The encoded protein is CASSGGTGPSYEQYF. Complete variable domain (other parts from reference TRBV5-1 and TRBJ2-7): KAGVTQTPRYLIKTRGQQVTLSCSPISGHRSVSWYQQTPGQGLQFLFEYFSETQRNKGNFPGRFSGRQFSNSRSEMNVSTLELGDSALYLCASSGGTGPSYEQYFGPGTRLTVT.

The chain combines TRBV30 with TRBJ1-2, with 7 positions matching TRBD1. Germline V CDR1 and CDR2: GTSNPN, SVGIG (reference sequence). CDR3 size: 11 residues. Here the CDR3 DNA reads TGTGCGGGATCCGGGACAGCCGGCTACACCTTC. Its translation is CAGSGTAGYTF.

This sequence joins TRBV24-1 and TRBJ2-7; tentative D call: TRBD2 (5 bases). V lost 1 base and J 6 bases, leaving 9 bases between the germline ends. From germline, CDR1 is KGHDR and CDR2 SFDVKD. The CDR3 is 13 amino acids. CDR3 sequence: CATSDFGSGEQYF. DNA for the CDR3: TGTGCCACCAGTGATTTTGGCAGCGGCGAGCAGTACTTC.

The chain has TRBV19 and TRBJ2-5, with 8 bases aligning to TRBD1. In germline, CDR1 is LNHDA, CDR2 SQIVND (reference sequence). This CDR3 region has 14 residues. Losses at the gene ends were 5 bases for V and 2 bases for J; bases not matched to a gene: 4. The CDR3 region has the DNA TGTGCCAGTAGTGTGTGGACAGGGCAAGAGACCCAGTACTTC. Translated, it gives CASSVWTGQETQYF. The full variable domain, its missing parts supplied by reference TRBV19 and TRBJ2-5, is DGGITQSPKYLFRKEGQNVTLSCEQNLNHDAMYWYRQDPGQGLRLIYYSQIVNDFQKGDIAEGYSVSREKKESFPLTVTSAQKNPTAFYLCASSVWTGQETQYFGPGTRLLVL.

This chain links TRBV27 with TRBJ1-5, with 8 bases aligning to TRBD1. V lost 5 bases to trimming and J lost 2 bases; unmatched junction nucleotides: 8. CDR3 length equals 16 residues. Looked up from germline, CDR1 is MNHEY and CDR2 is SMNVEV (reference sequence). The CDR3 DNA is TGTGCCAGCAGTACAAACAGGGGGGTGGGCAATCAGCCCCAGCATTTT. It is translated as CASSTNRGVGNQPQHF.

The J gene is TRBJ1-5, the V gene TRBV5-8, with no clear D. V was shortened by 3 bases and J by 0 bases, with 4 bases between the two germline ends. This CDR3 is 13 amino acids long. CDR1 and CDR2 from the germline V gene are SGHTS and YDEGEE. The DNA of the CDR3 is TGTGCCAGCAGCTCAAATAGCAATCAGCCCCAGCATTTT. Encoded protein: CASSSNSNQPQHF.

The chain recombines TRBV15 with TRBJ1-6; possible D gene TRBD1, 5 bases. Trimming took off 0 bases at V and 10 bases at J, with 13 bases between the two ends. This CDR3 comprises 15 residues. In germline, CDR1 is LNHNV, CDR2 YYDKDF (reference sequence). For the CDR3, the DNA is TGTGCCACCAGCAGAGATAATACAGGAACCTCACCCCTCCACTTT. It codes for CATSRDNTGTSPLHF.

V gene TRBV12-3 or TRBV12-4 combines with J gene TRBJ2-2, with unresolved D. The germline V and J ends were trimmed by 5 bases and 7 bases, with 8 bases remaining between them. This CDR3 has 12 amino acids. CDR3 nucleotide sequence: TGTGCCAGCAGTGATACGGGCGGGGAGCTGTTTTTT. It codes for CASSDTGGELFF.